This T cell receptor (beta chain) is from a study of T cell changes during pregnancy in multiple sclerosis. Here immunoSEQ multiplex PCR was the method, and the copy in TCRdb shows in-frame clones only, minus some. The sample contains 25,000 to 30,000 clones, 89% of which appear only once. The CDR3 has 13 residues. Between the trimmed V and J ends, which lost 5 bases and 4 bases, there was a span of 12 bases. The V gene's germline CDR1 is SGHRS and CDR2 YFSETQ. This clone was observed a single time. The input for sequencing was CD4+ T cells from peripheral blood mononuclear cells, taken in the second trimester of pregnancy. The rearrangement links TRBV5-1 to TRBJ2-5; TRBD2 is a possible D gene (6 bases). The clonotype originates from a female donor with multiple sclerosis, enrolled in a pregnancy study. The CDR3 bases are TGCGCCAGCAGGGAGGGGCGCACAGAGACCCAGTACTTC. Its translation: CASREGRTETQYF. Together with reference TRBV5-1 and TRBJ2-5, the CDR3 gives the full variable domain: KAGVTQTPRYLIKTRGQQVTLSCSPISGHRSVSWYQQTPGQGLQFLFEYFSETQRNKGNFPGRFSGRQFSNSRSEMNVSTLELGDSALYLCASREGRTETQYFGPGTRLLVL.